This T cell receptor beta chain was found in a study of T cell responses to AZD1222 COVID-19 vaccine. Measured with immunoSEQ multiplex PCR; TCRdb has only the in-frame clones, and not every one. The sample shows about 110,000 clones, 90% of them seen only once. The CDR3 length is 12 residues. Germline V gene lookup returns CDR1 SGHRS and CDR2 YFSETQ. V was shortened by 7 bases and J by 1 base, with 8 bases between the two germline ends. This material consisted of peripheral blood, taken on day 0 of AZD1222 vaccination. This sequence was found in an adult in good health. This rearrangement joins TRBV5-1 to TRBJ1-1; D is unclear. The CDR3 DNA is TGCGCCAGCCTTCGGCAGAACACTGAAGCTTTCTTT. Protein: CASLRQNTEAFF.